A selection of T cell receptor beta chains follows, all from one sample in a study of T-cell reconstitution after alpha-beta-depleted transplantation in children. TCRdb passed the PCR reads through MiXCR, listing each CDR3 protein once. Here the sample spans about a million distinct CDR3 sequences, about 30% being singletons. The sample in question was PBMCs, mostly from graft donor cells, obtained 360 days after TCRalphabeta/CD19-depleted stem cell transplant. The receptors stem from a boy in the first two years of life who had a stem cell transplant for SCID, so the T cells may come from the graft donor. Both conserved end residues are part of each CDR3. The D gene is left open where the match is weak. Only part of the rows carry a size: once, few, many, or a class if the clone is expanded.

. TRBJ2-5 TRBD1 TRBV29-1 CSVEVDRVGEETQYF TGCAGCGTTGAAGTAGACAGGGTTGGGGAAGAGACCCAGTACTTC
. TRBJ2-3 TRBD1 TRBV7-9 CASRQGQARGDTQYF TGTGCCAGCAGACAGGGACAGGCCCGCGGAGATACGCAGTATTTT
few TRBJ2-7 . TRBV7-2 CASSLRDPYEQYF TGTGCCAGCAGCTTAAGGGACCCATACGAGCAGTACTTC
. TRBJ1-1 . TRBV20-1 CSARGVRMNTEAFF TGCAGTGCTAGGGGGGTCCGCATGAACACTGAAGCTTTCTTT
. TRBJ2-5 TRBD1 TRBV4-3 CASSLHGTGEETQYF TGCGCCAGCAGCCTCCATGGGACAGGGGAAGAGACCCAGTACTTC
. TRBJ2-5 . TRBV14 CASSHSPTVQETQYF TGTGCCAGCAGCCATAGTCCAACAGTACAAGAGACCCAGTACTTC
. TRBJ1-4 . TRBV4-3 CASSQDLFWGGDEKLFF TGCGCCAGCAGCCAAGATTTGTTTTGGGGGGGCGATGAAAAACTGTTTTTT
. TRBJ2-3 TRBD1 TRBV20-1 CSALDRGGTDTQYF TGCAGTGCCCTGGACAGGGGTGGCACAGATACGCAGTATTTT
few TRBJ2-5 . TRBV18 CASSTRFRRGETQYF TGTGCCAGCTCAACGAGATTTCGGAGAGGGGAGACCCAGTACTTC
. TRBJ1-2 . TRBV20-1 CSAHGGHGYTF TGCAGTGCCCACGGAGGGCATGGCTACACCTTC
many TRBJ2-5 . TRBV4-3 CASSQTYQETQYF TGCGCCAGCAGCCAAACGTACCAAGAGACCCAGTACTTC
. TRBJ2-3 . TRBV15 CATSRSLGSVTDTQYF TGTGCCACCAGCAGATCCCTCGGTAGCGTGACAGATACGCAGTATTTT
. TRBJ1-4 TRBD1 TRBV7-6 CASSLKQGVFNEKLFF TGTGCCAGCAGCCTGAAACAGGGGGTGTTTAATGAAAAACTGTTTTTT